Listed below are T cell receptor beta chains from one sample, sequenced in a study of PD-1 and CTLA-4 blockade in melanoma. Clones were sequenced by immunoSEQ multiplex PCR, and TCRdb holds only the in-frame ones, with some missing. Among approximately 33,000 clones listed, approximately 90% were seen once. Source: CD8+ T cells from peripheral blood, taken from a patient given anti-PD-1 treatment. These TCRs come from a human donor with melanoma. CDR3s include the opening cysteine and the closing phenylalanine or tryptophan. D genes are given only for firm matches. Size values are once, few and many counts, or a class for expanded clones, and some rows have none.

J | length | V | size | D | CDR3 | DNA
TRBJ2-3 | 15 | TRBV6-5 | NA | NA | CASSPGLTLPDTQYF | TGTGCCAGCAGCCCCGGGCTGACCCTACCAGATACGCAGTATTTT
TRBJ1-2 | 12 | TRBV29-1 | NA | NA | CSVEIRGPLQAF | TGCAGCGTTGAAATCAGGGGCCCCCTTCAGGCCTTC
TRBJ1-5 | 14 | TRBV27 | NA | NA | CASSLARDRQPQHF | TGTGCCAGCAGTTTAGCCAGGGATCGTCAGCCCCAGCATTTT
TRBJ2-1 | 17 | TRBV2 | NA | TRBD2 | CATAGGPEGGSYNEQFF | TGTGCCACAGCGGGAGGACCGGAGGGCGGCTCCTACAATGAGCAGTTCTTC
TRBJ2-5 | 13 | TRBV27 | NA | NA | CASSLSDQETQYF | TGTGCCAGCAGTTTATCGGACCAAGAGACCCAGTACTTC
TRBJ2-7 | 14 | TRBV5-1 | NA | NA | CASSLQGGSYEQYF | TGCGCCAGCAGCTTGCAGGGTGGCTCCTACGAGCAGTACTTC
TRBJ1-1 | 15 | TRBV7-9 | few | TRBD1 | CASSSGTGEGTEAFF | TGTGCCAGCAGCTCAGGGACAGGGGAGGGCACTGAAGCTTTCTTT
TRBJ2-2 | 16 | TRBV28 | NA | TRBD1 | CASSNRQGSNTGELFF | TGTGCCAGCAGTAATCGACAGGGCTCGAACACCGGGGAGCTGTTTTTT
TRBJ2-2 | 13 | TRBV28 | NA | NA | CASVLAGTGELFF | TGTGCCAGCGTGTTGGCGGGAACCGGGGAGCTGTTTTTT
TRBJ1-1 | 15 | TRBV4-1 | NA | TRBD1 | CASSPWTGLNTEAFF | TGCGCCAGCAGCCCTTGGACAGGCCTGAACACTGAAGCTTTCTTT
TRBJ1-2 | 15 | TRBV5-4 | NA | NA | CASSFNAGFSYGYTF | TGTGCCAGCAGCTTTAATGCAGGCTTCAGCTATGGCTACACCTTC
TRBJ2-5 | 16 | TRBV28 | NA | TRBD2 | CASSQWTSGRMETQYF | TGTGCCAGCAGTCAATGGACTAGCGGGAGGATGGAGACCCAGTACTTC
TRBJ2-3 | 15 | TRBV15 | NA | NA | CATSRGGGAGDTQYF | TGTGCCACCAGCAGAGGTGGGGGGGCCGGAGATACGCAGTATTTT
TRBJ2-3 | 15 | TRBV5-6 | NA | TRBD2 | CASSLAPAGVHTQYF | TGTGCCAGCAGCCTAGCCCCAGCGGGGGTTCATACGCAGTATTTT
TRBJ2-7 | 17 | TRBV4-2 | once | NA | CASSQEGEAAGRYEQYF | TGTGCCAGCAGCCAAGAGGGAGAGGCTGCCGGGCGCTACGAGCAGTACTTC
TRBJ1-1 | 12 | TRBV10-2 | NA | NA | CASSEGSTEAFF | TGCGCCAGCAGTGAAGGCAGCACTGAAGCTTTCTTT
TRBJ2-2 | 16 | TRBV7-9 | NA | NA | CASSQRGGANTGELFF | TGTGCCAGCAGCCAGAGAGGGGGAGCGAACACCGGGGAGCTGTTTTTT
TRBJ2-1 | 15 | TRBV5-4 | NA | TRBD2 | CASSLLLAGAGEQFF | TGTGCCAGCAGCTTGCTGCTAGCGGGAGCTGGTGAGCAGTTCTTC
TRBJ1-5 | 13 | TRBV7-9 | NA | TRBD1 | CASSLTGDQPQHF | TGTGCCAGCAGCCTGACAGGGGATCAGCCCCAGCATTTT
TRBJ2-7 | 14 | TRBV7-9 | NA | NA | CASSLAGGGYEQYF | TGTGCCAGCAGCTTAGCGGGGGGAGGATACGAGCAGTACTTC
TRBJ2-1 | 13 | TRBV25-1 | NA | NA | CASSEVGNNEQFF | TGTGCCAGCAGTGAAGTCGGCAACAATGAGCAGTTCTTC
TRBJ2-5 | 17 | TRBV7-2 | once | TRBD2 | CASSSLAATTYQETQYF | TGTGCCAGCAGCTCACTAGCGGCAACCACTTACCAAGAGACCCAGTACTTC
TRBJ2-1 | 13 | TRBV6-5 | NA | NA | CASSYSETNEQFF | TGTGCCAGCAGTTATTCAGAGACCAATGAGCAGTTCTTC
TRBJ1-5 | 14 | TRBV7-8 | NA | NA | CASSGTGSNQPQHF | TGTGCCAGCTCCGGGACGGGTAGCAATCAGCCCCAGCATTTT
TRBJ2-4 | 16 | TRBV19 | NA | NA | CASSRIQEKPENIQYF | TGTGCCAGTAGTAGGATTCAGGAAAAACCTGAAAACATTCAGTACTTC
TRBJ1-4 | 11 | TRBV5-8 | NA | NA | CASSLTEKLFF | TGTGCCAGCAGCCTAACAGAAAAACTGTTTTTT
TRBJ1-1 | 14 | TRBV5-1 | NA | NA | CASSQAGGYTEAFF | TGCGCCAGCAGCCAAGCGGGGGGATACACTGAAGCTTTCTTT
TRBJ2-5 | 14 | TRBV4-1 | NA | NA | CASSLPTGDATQYF | TGCGCCAGCAGCCTACCGACGGGAGACGCGACCCAGTACTTC
TRBJ2-7 | 13 | TRBV12-1 | NA | NA | CASSFEYYYEQYF | TGTGCCAGCAGCTTTGAATACTACTACGAGCAGTACTTC
TRBJ1-1 | 12 | TRBV28 | NA | NA | CASNILGTEAFF | TGTGCCAGCAATATTCTAGGGACTGAAGCTTTCTTT
TRBJ2-1 | 11 | TRBV20-1 | NA | TRBD1 | CSGDSYNEQFF | TGCAGCGGGGACAGCTACAATGAGCAGTTCTTC
TRBJ2-7 | 15 | TRBV6-5 | NA | NA | CASSPPGESSNEQYF | TGTGCCAGCAGTCCCCCGGGGGAATCAAGCAACGAGCAGTACTTC
TRBJ2-2 | 14 | TRBV4-1 | once | NA | CASSQEKGYGELFF | TGCGCCAGCAGCCAAGAAAAGGGTTACGGGGAGCTGTTTTTT
TRBJ1-2 | 13 | TRBV3-1/TRBV3-2 | NA | NA | CASSQLENYGYTF | TGTGCCAGCAGCCAACTGGAGAACTATGGCTACACCTTC
TRBJ1-2 | 13 | TRBV3-1/TRBV3-2 | NA | NA | CASSLPGLEGYTF | TGTGCCAGCAGCCTGCCCGGGTTGGAAGGCTACACCTTC
TRBJ2-7 | 14 | TRBV6-5 | NA | NA | CASSYEGGTYEQYF | TGTGCCAGCAGTTATGAGGGGGGGACCTACGAGCAGTACTTC
TRBJ2-3 | 12 | TRBV24-1 | NA | NA | CATSDFSDTQYF | TGTGCCACCAGTGATTTTTCAGATACGCAGTATTTT
TRBJ2-1 | 15 | TRBV29-1 | NA | TRBD2 | CSVVGTSGMSNEQFF | TGCAGCGTTGTTGGGACTAGCGGGATGAGCAATGAGCAGTTCTTC
TRBJ1-1 | 14 | TRBV10-3 | NA | NA | CASEDRSENTEAFF | TGTGCCTCAGAGGACAGAAGCGAGAACACTGAAGCTTTCTTT
TRBJ2-7 | 13 | TRBV24-1 | NA | NA | CATSDFQGGEQYF | TGTGCCACCAGTGATTTTCAGGGCGGCGAGCAGTACTTC
TRBJ2-5 | 13 | TRBV6-5 | NA | NA | CASSYYSGETQYF | TGTGCCAGCAGTTACTACTCAGGGGAGACCCAGTACTTC
TRBJ2-7 | 14 | TRBV4-2 | NA | NA | CASSQEDTVGEQYF | TGTGCCAGCAGCCAAGAGGACACCGTGGGCGAGCAGTACTTC
TRBJ2-5 | 12 | TRBV15 | NA | NA | CATSSGKETQYF | TGTGCCACCAGCAGTGGGAAGGAGACCCAGTACTTC
TRBJ1-6 | 19 | TRBV3-1/TRBV3-2 | NA | NA | CASSQKMAKKFAYNSPLHF | TGTGCCAGCAGCCAAAAAATGGCCAAAAAATTCGCCTATAATTCACCCCTCCACTTT
TRBJ1-1 | 11 | TRBV30 | NA | NA | CAWSLNTEAFF | TGTGCCTGGAGCCTTAACACTGAAGCTTTCTTT
TRBJ2-7 | 13 | TRBV15 | NA | NA | CATSRARGYEQYF | TGTGCCACCAGCAGGGCCCGCGGCTACGAGCAGTACTTC
TRBJ2-3 | 15 | TRBV18 | NA | NA | CASSQTGDSTDTQYF | TGTGCCAGCTCACAAACGGGAGACTCCACAGATACGCAGTATTTT
TRBJ2-2 | 13 | TRBV30 | NA | NA | CAWSAGAGGELFF | TGTGCCTGGAGTGCGGGAGCAGGCGGGGAGCTGTTTTTT
TRBJ1-2 | 16 | TRBV3-1/TRBV3-2 | NA | TRBD1 | CASSQGVTGGGDGYTF | TGTGCCAGCAGCCAAGGAGTGACAGGGGGCGGGGATGGCTACACCTTC
TRBJ2-1 | 15 | TRBV5-4 | NA | NA | CASSVTGMGNNEQFF | TGTGCCAGCAGCGTGACTGGAATGGGGAACAATGAGCAGTTCTTC
TRBJ1-1 | 15 | TRBV11-1 | NA | NA | CASSLLSDQNTEAFF | TGTGCCAGCAGCTTATTATCAGACCAGAACACTGAAGCTTTCTTT
TRBJ1-1 | 13 | TRBV30 | NA | NA | CAWRLQGNTEAFF | TGTGCCTGGAGACTGCAGGGGAACACTGAAGCTTTCTTT
TRBJ2-1 | 15 | TRBV4-1 | NA | NA | CASSQVSKSGNEQFF | TGCGCCAGCAGCCAAGTTTCCAAAAGCGGCAATGAGCAGTTCTTC
TRBJ1-4 | 16 | TRBV13 | once | NA | CASSSGSGALNEKLFF | TGTGCCAGCAGCTCCGGTAGCGGGGCTCTTAATGAAAAACTGTTTTTT
TRBJ1-3 | 14 | TRBV3-1/TRBV3-2 | NA | NA | CASSQVVSGNTIYF | TGTGCCAGCAGCCAAGTAGTGTCTGGAAACACCATATATTTT
TRBJ1-5 | 21 | TRBV23-1 | NA | NA | CASRPQGTHYEGTYSNQPQHF | TGCGCCAGCCGTCCCCAGGGGACCCACTACGAGGGAACATATAGCAATCAGCCCCAGCATTTT
TRBJ1-6 | 13 | TRBV5-8 | NA | NA | CASSPQGNSPLHF | TGTGCCAGCAGCCCCCAGGGAAATTCACCCCTCCACTTT
TRBJ1-3 | 15 | TRBV13 | NA | NA | CASSLGFDPGNTIYF | TGTGCCAGCAGCTTGGGATTCGATCCTGGAAACACCATATATTTT
TRBJ2-2 | 12 | TRBV27 | NA | NA | CASSFSTGELFF | TGTGCCAGCAGTTTTAGCACCGGGGAGCTGTTTTTT
TRBJ2-7 | 14 | TRBV6-5 | NA | TRBD1 | CASSPDRVSYEQYF | TGTGCCAGCAGTCCCGACAGGGTCTCCTACGAGCAGTACTTC